The rows below give T cell receptor beta chains drawn from one sample of a study of shared clonotypes between healthy human individuals. TCRdb keeps only in-frame clones here, not all; method: immunoSEQ multiplex PCR. This table holds hundreds of thousands of clones, roughly four fifths found once. The sequencing sample was made of PBMCs. The receptors derive from a woman aged 40 to 55 in good health. Some clones in this sample may be carry-over from other donors' samples. Both conserved end residues are part of each CDR3. The listing skips clone size in some rows; elsewhere it reads once, few, many or a size class.

cdr3_aa v_call clone_size j_call
CASRWTGQETQYF TRBV2 - TRBJ2-5
CASSSTGFGTEAFF TRBV7-9 - TRBJ1-1
CASSEREGTGELFF TRBV10-1 - TRBJ2-2
CAWSVAIYNEQFF TRBV30 - TRBJ2-1
CASSPRRTGILGQYF TRBV11-2 once TRBJ2-7
CASSPSRPNYGYTF TRBV5-1 once TRBJ1-2
CASSSRGPYNEQFF TRBV28 - TRBJ2-1
CASSLRGDRLRTDTQYF TRBV7-3 - TRBJ2-3
CARSLEQRRWAGELFF TRBV5-3 few TRBJ2-2
CASSLGFWAFF TRBV7-9 few TRBJ1-1
CASSLGQNQPQHF TRBV5-1 - TRBJ1-5
CASSVEGSHGELFF TRBV9 - TRBJ2-2
CASRNGAGTGNTIYF TRBV19 - TRBJ1-3
CASRGAGASSGANVLTF TRBV28 few TRBJ2-6
CASSPVTGAEDTQYF TRBV18 - TRBJ2-3
CASSQVELAENNEQFF TRBV4-2 - TRBJ2-1
CASSLIGGVDQPQHF TRBV5-5 - TRBJ1-5
CATSRGQLRWYEQYF TRBV15 - TRBJ2-7
CASSESGGSGYTF TRBV2 - TRBJ1-2
CASSPLQPRGRGGVNTEAFF TRBV27 - TRBJ1-1
CASSPQIPTEAFF TRBV7-2 - TRBJ1-1
CASSRDRGLETQYF TRBV5-6 few TRBJ2-5
CASSLEFGARKTEAFF TRBV7-2 - TRBJ1-1
CASSLHLAGEETQYF TRBV5-4 once TRBJ2-5
CASRGPFDPYEQYF TRBV6-1 - TRBJ2-7
CASRLGGAVYGYTF TRBV28 - TRBJ1-2
CASSSNNEQFF TRBV5-1 - TRBJ2-1
CASTRTAVNTEAFF TRBV28 once TRBJ1-1
CASSLIQPYLLGEQYF TRBV28 - -
CASTRGATEAFF TRBV7-3 - TRBJ1-1
CASSFGQGDTEAFF TRBV5-1 - TRBJ1-1
CASSFRGSTEAFF TRBV11-1 - TRBJ1-1
CASSVRAGDEKLFF TRBV9 - TRBJ1-4
CASSESFWDAAYEQYF TRBV2 - TRBJ2-7
CASSLSGGRGKTQYF TRBV27 few TRBJ2-5
CASSPSSGNDYEQYF TRBV9 - TRBJ2-7
CASSFTPYNEQFF TRBV5-1 once TRBJ2-1
CASSLVAGYNEQFF TRBV5-4 - TRBJ2-1
CAISKRDNTGELFF TRBV10-3 many TRBJ2-2
CASSLDYYGYTF TRBV7-9 - TRBJ1-2
CASRQTSGRVYEQFF TRBV6-1 - TRBJ2-1
CASSLGLAEGGDTQYF TRBV5-1 - TRBJ2-3
CASIRDTNTYGYTF TRBV7-9 - TRBJ1-2
CASNPTGGTEAFF TRBV5-4 - TRBJ1-1
CSVRKHLAGGYNEQFF TRBV29-1 - TRBJ2-1
CASSLVSGAPGNEQFF TRBV5-8 - TRBJ2-1
CASTTAGIPLPGNTIYF TRBV7-9 few TRBJ1-3
CAWSVLTGGLFF TRBV30 - TRBJ1-4
CASSPSTGTGANVLTF TRBV4-3 - TRBJ2-6
CAITSNPYEQYF TRBV10-3 once TRBJ2-7
CASSLDGMNTGELFF TRBV28 - TRBJ2-2
CASSNPGQDGNEKLFF TRBV7-9 - TRBJ1-4
CASSESYEQYF TRBV7-2 - TRBJ2-7